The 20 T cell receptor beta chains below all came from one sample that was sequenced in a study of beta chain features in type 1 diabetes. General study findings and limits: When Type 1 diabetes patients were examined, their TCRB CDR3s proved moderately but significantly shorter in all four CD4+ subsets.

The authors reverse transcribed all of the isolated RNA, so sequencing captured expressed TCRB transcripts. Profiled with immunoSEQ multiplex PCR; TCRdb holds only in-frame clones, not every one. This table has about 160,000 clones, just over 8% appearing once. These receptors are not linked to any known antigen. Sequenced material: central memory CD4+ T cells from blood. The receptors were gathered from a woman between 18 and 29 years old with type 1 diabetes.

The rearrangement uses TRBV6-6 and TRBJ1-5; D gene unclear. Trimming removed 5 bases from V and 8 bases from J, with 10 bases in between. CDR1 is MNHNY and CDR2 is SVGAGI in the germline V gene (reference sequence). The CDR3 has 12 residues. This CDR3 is CASSVPEEPQHF. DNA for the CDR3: TGTGCCAGCAGTGTACCCGAGGAGCCCCAGCATTTT.

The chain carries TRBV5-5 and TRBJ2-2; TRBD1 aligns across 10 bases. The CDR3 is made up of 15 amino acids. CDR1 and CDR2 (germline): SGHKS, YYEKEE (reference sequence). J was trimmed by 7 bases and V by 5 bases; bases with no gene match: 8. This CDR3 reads CASSLEGQGIGELFF. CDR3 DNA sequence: TGTGCCAGCAGTCTGGAGGGACAGGGGATCGGGGAGCTGTTTTTT.

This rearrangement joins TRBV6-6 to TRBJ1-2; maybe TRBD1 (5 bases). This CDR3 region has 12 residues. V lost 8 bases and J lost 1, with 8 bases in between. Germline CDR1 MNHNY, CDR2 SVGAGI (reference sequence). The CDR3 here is CASWGDNYGYTF. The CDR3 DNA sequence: TGTGCCAGCTGGGGGGATAACTATGGCTACACCTTC.

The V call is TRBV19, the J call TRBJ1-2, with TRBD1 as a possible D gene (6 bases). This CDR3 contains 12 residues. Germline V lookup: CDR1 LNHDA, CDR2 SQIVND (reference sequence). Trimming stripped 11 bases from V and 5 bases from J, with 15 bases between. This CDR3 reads CAATGLGYGYTF. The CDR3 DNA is TGTGCCGCCACAGGGCTTGGGTATGGCTACACCTTC.

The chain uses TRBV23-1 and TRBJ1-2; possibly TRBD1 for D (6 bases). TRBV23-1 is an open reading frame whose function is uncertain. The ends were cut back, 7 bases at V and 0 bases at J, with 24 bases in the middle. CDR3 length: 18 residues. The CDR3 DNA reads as TGCGCCAGCACCGCTCAGGGGCAGTTTAGTAGAGCTAACTATGGCTACACCTTC. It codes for CASTAQGQFSRANYGYTF.

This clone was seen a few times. CDR3 DNA: TGTGCCAGCAACCCACAGGGGTCGAACACCGGGGAGCTGTTTTTT. Its protein is CASNPQGSNTGELFF. V is TRBV7-2 and J is TRBJ2-2; 7 nucleotides line up with TRBD1. Germline V gene sequence: CDR1 SGHTA, CDR2 FQGNSA. The CDR3 extends over 15 amino acids. J gave up 0 bases and V 7 bases, and 5 bases lay outside the gene matches.

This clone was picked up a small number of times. The CDR3 protein is CASTPPAGVGYTF. CDR3 nucleotides: TGTGCCAGTACCCCCCCGGCAGGGGTTGGCTACACCTTC. The V gene is TRBV19, the J gene TRBJ1-2; D might be TRBD1 (6 bases). Germline values: CDR1 LNHDA, CDR2 SQIVND (reference sequence). This CDR3 spans 13 amino acids. The V end was cut by 7 bases, the J end by 7 bases, with 16 bases between. The variable domain in full, with the rest retrieved from reference TRBV19 and TRBJ1-2, is DGGITQSPKYLFRKEGQNVTLSCEQNLNHDAMYWYRQDPGQGLRLIYYSQIVNDFQKGDIAEGYSVSREKKESFPLTVTSAQKNPTAFYLCASTPPAGVGYTFGSGTRLTVV.

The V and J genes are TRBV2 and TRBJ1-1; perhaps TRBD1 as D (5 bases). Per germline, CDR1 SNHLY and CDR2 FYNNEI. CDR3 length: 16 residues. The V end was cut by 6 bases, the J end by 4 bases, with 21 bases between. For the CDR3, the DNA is TGTGCCAGCAGGGAATGGACATTGGCCCAAGGCACTGAAGCTTTCTTT. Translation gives CASREWTLAQGTEAFF.

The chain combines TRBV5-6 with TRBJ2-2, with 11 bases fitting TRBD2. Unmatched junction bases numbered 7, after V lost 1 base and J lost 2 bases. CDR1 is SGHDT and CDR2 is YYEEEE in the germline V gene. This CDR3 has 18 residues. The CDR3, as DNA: TGTGCCAGCAGCTTGTTCCCTCTAGCGGGAGGTAACACCGGGGAGCTGTTTTTT. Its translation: CASSLFPLAGGNTGELFF.

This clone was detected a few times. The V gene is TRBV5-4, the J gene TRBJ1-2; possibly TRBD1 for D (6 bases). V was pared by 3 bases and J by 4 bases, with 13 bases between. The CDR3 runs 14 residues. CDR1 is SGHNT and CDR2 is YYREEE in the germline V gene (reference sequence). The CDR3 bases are TGTGCCAGCAGCTCGCTGGGGGCGGGCTATGGCTACACCTTC. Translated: CASSSLGAGYGYTF.

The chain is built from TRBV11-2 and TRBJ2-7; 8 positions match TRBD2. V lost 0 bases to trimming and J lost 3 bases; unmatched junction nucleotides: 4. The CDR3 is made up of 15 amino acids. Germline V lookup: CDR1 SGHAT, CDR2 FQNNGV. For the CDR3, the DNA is TGTGCCAGCAGCTTAGATCCGGGGGGGAGCTACGAGCAGTACTTC. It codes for CASSLDPGGSYEQYF.

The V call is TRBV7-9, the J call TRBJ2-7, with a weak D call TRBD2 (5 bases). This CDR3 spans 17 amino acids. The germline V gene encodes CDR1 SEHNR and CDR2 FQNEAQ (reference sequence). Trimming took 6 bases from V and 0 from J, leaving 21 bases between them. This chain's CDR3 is CASSLPPGYGDSYEQYF. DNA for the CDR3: TGTGCCAGCAGTCTGCCCCCTGGATACGGGGACTCCTACGAGCAGTACTTC. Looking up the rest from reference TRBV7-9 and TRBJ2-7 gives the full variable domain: DTGVSQNPRHKITKRGQNVTFRCDPISEHNRLYWYRQTLGQGPEFLTYFQNEAQLEKSRLLSDRFSAERPKGSFSTLEIQRTEQGDSAMYLCASSLPPGYGDSYEQYFGPGTRLTVT.

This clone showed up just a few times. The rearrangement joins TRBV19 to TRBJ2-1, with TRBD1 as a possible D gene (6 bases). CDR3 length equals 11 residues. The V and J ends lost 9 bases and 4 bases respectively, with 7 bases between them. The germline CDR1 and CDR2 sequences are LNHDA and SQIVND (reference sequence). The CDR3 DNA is TGTGCCAGCGGACAGTACAATGAGCAGTTCTTC. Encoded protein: CASGQYNEQFF.

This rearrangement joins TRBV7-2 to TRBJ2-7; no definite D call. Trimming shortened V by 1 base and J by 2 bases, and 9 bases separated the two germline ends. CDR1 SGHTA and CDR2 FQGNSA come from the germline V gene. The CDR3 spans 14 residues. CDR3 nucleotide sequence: TGTGCCAGCAGCTTAGGCCGGGTGGCCTACGAGCAGTACTTC. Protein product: CASSLGRVAYEQYF.

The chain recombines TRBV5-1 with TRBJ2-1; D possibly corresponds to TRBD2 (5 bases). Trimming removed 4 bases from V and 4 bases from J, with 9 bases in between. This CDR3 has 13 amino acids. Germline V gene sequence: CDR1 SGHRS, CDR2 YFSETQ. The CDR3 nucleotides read TGCGCCAGCAGCCTCGGGATTTACAATGAGCAGTTCTTC. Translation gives CASSLGIYNEQFF.

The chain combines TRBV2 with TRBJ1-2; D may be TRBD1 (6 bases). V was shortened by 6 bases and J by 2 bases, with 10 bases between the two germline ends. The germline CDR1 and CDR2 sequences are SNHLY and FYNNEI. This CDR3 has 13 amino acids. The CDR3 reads CASSIQGNYGYTF. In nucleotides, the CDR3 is TGTGCCAGCAGCATACAGGGAAACTATGGCTACACCTTC.

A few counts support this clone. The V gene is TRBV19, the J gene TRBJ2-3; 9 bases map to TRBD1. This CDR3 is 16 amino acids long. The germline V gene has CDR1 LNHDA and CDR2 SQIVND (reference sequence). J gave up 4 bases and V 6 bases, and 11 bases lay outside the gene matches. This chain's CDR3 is CASSGAPGQGADTQYF. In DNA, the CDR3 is TGTGCCAGTAGCGGGGCTCCGGGACAGGGTGCAGATACGCAGTATTTT.

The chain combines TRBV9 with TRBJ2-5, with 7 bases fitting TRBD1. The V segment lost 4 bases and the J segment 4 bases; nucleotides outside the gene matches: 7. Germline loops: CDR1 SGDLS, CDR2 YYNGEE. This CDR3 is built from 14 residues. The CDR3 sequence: CASSSRQGRETQYF. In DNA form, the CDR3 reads TGTGCCAGCAGCTCTCGACAGGGAAGAGAGACCCAGTACTTC.

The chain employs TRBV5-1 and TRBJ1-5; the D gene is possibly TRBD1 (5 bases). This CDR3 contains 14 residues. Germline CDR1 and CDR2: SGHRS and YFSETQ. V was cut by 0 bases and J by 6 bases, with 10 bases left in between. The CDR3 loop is CASSLEGKGQPQHF. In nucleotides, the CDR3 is TGCGCCAGCAGCTTGGAGGGGAAAGGTCAGCCCCAGCATTTT.

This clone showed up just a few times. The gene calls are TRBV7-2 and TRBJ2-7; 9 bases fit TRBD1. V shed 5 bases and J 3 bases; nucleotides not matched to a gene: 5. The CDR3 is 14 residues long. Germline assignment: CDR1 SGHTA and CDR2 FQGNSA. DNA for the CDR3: TGTGCCAGCAGCCCCAGGACAGGGGACTACGAGCAGTACTTC. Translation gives CASSPRTGDYEQYF.